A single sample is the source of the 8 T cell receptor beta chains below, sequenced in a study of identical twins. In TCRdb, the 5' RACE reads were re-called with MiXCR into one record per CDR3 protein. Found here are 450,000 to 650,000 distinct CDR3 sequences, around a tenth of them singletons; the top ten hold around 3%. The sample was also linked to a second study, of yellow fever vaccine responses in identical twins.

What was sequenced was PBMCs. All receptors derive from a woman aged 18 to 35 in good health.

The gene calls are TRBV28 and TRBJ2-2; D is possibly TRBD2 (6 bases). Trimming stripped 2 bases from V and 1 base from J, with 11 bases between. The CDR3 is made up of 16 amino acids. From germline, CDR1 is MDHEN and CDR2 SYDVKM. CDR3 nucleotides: TGTGCCAGCAGTTTACGGGGACTCCAGAACACCGGGGAGCTGTTTTTT. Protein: CASSLRGLQNTGELFF.

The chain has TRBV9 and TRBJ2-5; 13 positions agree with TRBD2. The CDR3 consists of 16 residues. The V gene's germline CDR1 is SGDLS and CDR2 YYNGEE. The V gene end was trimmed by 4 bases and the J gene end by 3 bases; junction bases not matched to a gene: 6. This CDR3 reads CASSFRTSGSEETQYF. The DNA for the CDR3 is TGTGCCAGCAGCTTTAGGACTAGCGGGAGCGAAGAGACCCAGTACTTC.

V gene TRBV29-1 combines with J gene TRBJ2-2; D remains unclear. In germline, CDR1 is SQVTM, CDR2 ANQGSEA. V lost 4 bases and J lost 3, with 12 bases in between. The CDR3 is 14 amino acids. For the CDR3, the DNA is TGCAGCGTTGCGGTCCAGCTTCACACCGGGGAGCTGTTTTTT. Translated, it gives CSVAVQLHTGELFF.

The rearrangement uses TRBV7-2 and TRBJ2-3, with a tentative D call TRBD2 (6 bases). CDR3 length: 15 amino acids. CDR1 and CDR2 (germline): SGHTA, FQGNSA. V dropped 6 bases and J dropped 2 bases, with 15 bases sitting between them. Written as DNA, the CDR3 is TGTGCCAGCAGTACAAGCGGGCCGCTCACAGATACGCAGTATTTT. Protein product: CASSTSGPLTDTQYF.

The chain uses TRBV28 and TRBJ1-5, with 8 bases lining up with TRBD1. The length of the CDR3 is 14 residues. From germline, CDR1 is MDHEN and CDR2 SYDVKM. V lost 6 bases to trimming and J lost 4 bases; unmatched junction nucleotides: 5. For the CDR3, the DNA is TGTGCCAGCAGGGACAGGGTAGGGAATCAGCCCCAGCATTTT. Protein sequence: CASRDRVGNQPQHF. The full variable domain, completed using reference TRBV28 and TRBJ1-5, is DVKVTQSSRYLVKRTGEKVFLECVQDMDHENMFWYRQDPGLGLRLIYFSYDVKMKEKGDIPEGYSVSREKKERFSLILESASTNQTSMYLCASRDRVGNQPQHFGDGTRLSIL.

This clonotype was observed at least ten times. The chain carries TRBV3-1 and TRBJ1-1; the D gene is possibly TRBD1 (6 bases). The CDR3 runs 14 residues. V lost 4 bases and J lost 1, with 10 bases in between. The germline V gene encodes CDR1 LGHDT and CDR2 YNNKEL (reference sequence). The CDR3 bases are TGTGCCAGCAGCCCTCAGGACAGGAACACTGAAGCTTTCTTT. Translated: CASSPQDRNTEAFF.

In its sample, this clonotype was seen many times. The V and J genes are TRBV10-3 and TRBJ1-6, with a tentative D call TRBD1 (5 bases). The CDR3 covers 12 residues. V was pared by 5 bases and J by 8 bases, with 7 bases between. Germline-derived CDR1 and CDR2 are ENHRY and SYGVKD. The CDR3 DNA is TGTGCCATCAGTTCGACAGATTCACCCCTCCACTTT. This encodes CAISSTDSPLHF.

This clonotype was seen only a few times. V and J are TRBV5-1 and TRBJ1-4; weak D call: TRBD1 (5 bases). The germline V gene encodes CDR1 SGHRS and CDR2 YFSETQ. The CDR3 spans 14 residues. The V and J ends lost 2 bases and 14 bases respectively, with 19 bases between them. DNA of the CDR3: TGCGCCAGCAGCTTTGGGGACCCCCGTGAGCGGCTGTTTTTT. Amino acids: CASSFGDPRERLFF.